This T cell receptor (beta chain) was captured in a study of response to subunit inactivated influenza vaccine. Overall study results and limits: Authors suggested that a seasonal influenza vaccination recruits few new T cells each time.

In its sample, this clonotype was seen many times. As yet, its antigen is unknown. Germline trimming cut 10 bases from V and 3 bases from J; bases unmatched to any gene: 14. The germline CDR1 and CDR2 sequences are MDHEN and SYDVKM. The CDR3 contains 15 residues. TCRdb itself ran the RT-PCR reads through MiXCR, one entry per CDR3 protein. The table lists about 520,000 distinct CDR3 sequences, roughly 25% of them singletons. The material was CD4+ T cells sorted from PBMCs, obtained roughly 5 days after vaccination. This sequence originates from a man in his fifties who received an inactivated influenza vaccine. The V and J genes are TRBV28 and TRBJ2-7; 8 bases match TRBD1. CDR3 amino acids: CAIGIITGGSYEQYF. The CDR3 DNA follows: TGTGCCATCGGCATAATTACAGGGGGTAGCTACGAGCAGTACTTC.